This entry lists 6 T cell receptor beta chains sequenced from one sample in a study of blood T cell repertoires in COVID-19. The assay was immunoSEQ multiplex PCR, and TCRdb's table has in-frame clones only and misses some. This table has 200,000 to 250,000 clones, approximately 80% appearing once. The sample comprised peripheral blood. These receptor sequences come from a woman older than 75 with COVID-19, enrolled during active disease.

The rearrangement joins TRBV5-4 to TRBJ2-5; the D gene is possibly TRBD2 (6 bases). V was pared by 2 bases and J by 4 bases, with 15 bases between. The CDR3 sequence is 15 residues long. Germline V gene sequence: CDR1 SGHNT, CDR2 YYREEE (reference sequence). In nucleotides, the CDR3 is TGTGCCAGCAGCTTCTTCGGGAGTTGGGGAGAGACCCAGTACTTC. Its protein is CASSFFGSWGETQYF.

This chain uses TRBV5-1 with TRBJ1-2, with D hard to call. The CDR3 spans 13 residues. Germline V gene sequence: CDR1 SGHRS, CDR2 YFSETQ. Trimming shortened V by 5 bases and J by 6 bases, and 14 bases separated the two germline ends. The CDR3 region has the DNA TGCGCCAGCAGTTTTGACCCGGGTAATGGCTACACCTTC. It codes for CASSFDPGNGYTF.

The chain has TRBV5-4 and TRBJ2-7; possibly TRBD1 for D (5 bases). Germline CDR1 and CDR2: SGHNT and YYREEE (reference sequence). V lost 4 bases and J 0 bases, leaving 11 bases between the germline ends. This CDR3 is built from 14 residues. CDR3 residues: CASSPRQSSYEQYF. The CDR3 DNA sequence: TGTGCCAGCAGCCCGAGACAGAGCTCCTACGAGCAGTACTTC.

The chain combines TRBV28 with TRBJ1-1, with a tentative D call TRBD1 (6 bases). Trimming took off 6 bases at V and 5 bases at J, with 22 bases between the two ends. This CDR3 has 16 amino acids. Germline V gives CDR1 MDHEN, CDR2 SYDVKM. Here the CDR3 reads CASSPPSRGPGTEAFF. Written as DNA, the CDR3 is TGTGCCAGCAGCCCTCCCTCCAGGGGCCCGGGGACTGAAGCTTTCTTT.

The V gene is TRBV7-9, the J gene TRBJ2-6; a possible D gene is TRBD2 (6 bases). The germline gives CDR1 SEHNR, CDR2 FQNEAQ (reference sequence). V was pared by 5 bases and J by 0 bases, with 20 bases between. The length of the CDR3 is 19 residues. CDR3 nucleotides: TGTGCCAGCAGCCCCATCGGCGGGACGGGTTACTCTGGGGCCAACGTCCTGACTTTC. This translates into CASSPIGGTGYSGANVLTF. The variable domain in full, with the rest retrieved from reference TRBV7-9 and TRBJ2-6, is DTGVSQNPRHKITKRGQNVTFRCDPISEHNRLYWYRQTLGQGPEFLTYFQNEAQLEKSRLLSDRFSAERPKGSFSTLEIQRTEQGDSAMYLCASSPIGGTGYSGANVLTFGAGSRLTVL.

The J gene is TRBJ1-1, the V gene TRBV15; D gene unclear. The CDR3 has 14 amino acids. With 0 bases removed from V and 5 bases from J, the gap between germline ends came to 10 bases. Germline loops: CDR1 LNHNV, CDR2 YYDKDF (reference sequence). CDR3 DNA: TGTGCCACCAGCAGAGACGCGGGCGTAACTGAAGCTTTCTTT. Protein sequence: CATSRDAGVTEAFF.